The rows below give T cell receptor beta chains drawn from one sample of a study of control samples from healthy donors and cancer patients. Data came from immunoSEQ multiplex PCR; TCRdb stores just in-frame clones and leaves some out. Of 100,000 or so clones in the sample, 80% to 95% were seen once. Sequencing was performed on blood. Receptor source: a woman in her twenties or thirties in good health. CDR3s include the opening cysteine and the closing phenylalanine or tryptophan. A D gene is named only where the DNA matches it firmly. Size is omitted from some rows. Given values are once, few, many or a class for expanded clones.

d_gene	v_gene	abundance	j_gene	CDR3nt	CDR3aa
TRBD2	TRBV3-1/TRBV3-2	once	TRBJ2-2	TGTGCCAGCAGCCAGTATCCGGGACTAGCGGGGAACACCGGGGAGCTGTTTTTT	CASSQYPGLAGNTGELFF
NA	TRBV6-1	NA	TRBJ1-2	TGTGCCAGCAGTGAAAGGTCAGGTGCTAACTATGGCTACACCTTC	CASSERSGANYGYTF
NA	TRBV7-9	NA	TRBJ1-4	TGTGCCAGCAGCCCCCTCCCGGCTTTTTTGGGAACTAATGAAAAACTGTTTTTT	CASSPLPAFLGTNEKLFF
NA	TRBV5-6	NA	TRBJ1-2	TGTGCCAGCAGCCCCCCGACTGGACCGGGCTATGGCTACACCTTC	CASSPPTGPGYGYTF
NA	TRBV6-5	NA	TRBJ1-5	TGTGCCAGCAGTTATAGCAGGGAAAGCAATCAGCCCCAGCATTTT	CASSYSRESNQPQHF
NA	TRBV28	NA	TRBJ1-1	TGTGCCAGCAGTTTATGGGGACAGAACACTGAAGCTTTCTTT	CASSLWGQNTEAFF
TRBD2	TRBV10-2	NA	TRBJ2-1	TGCGCCAGCAGTGAGTCTGGCCTAGCGGGGCACAATGAGCAGTTCTTC	CASSESGLAGHNEQFF
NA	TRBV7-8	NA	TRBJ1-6	TGTGCCAGCAGCCACCGGAGGGACTCACCCCTCCACTTT	CASSHRRDSPLHF
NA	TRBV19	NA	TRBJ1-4	TGTGCCAGTAGTACGAGGGACCGGGGAGCAACTAATGAAAAACTGTTTTTT	CASSTRDRGATNEKLFF
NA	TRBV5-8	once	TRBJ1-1	TGTGCCAGCAGCTTGATTGGGGTTCCAGCTGAAGCTTTCTTT	CASSLIGVPAEAFF
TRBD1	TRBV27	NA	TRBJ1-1	TGTGCCAGCAGACTACAGGGGACTGAAGCTTTCTTT	CASRLQGTEAFF
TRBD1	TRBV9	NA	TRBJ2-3	TGTGCCAGCAGCGCGAGACAGGGATTGGGCACAGATACGCAGTATTTT	CASSARQGLGTDTQYF
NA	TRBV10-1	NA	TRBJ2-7	TGCGCCAGCAGTGAACTGCCGCTCTCCGAGCAGTACTTC	CASSELPLSEQYF
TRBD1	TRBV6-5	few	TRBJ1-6	TGTGCCAGCACTACCGGGACAGCAACTTCACCCCTCCACTTT	CASTTGTATSPLHF
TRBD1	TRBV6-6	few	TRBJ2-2	TGTGCCAGCAGTTACACAGGGGGTTACACCGGGGAGCTGTTTTTT	CASSYTGGYTGELFF
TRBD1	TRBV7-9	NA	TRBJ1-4	TGTGCCAGCAGCAGGCAGGGGGCAACTAATGAAAAACTGTTTTTT	CASSRQGATNEKLFF
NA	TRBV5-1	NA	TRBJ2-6	TGCGCCAGCATTGAGGCTGGGGCCAACGTCCTGACTTTC	CASIEAGANVLTF
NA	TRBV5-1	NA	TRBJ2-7	TGCGCCAGCAGCGTCAGAGGGGACGTCTTCTACGAGCAGTACTTC	CASSVRGDVFYEQYF
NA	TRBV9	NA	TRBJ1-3	TGTGCCAGCAGCGTAGACCGAGGACGGCCTGGAAACACCATATATTTT	CASSVDRGRPGNTIYF
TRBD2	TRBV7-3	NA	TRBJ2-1	TGTGCCAGCAGCCCCACCCAACTAGCGGGGGGTCGTGAGCAGTTCTTC	CASSPTQLAGGREQFF
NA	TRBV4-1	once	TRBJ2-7	TGCGCCAGCAGCCAATTTATTATGAGTTTCCCTTACGAGCAGTACTTC	CASSQFIMSFPYEQYF
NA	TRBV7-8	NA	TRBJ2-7	TGTGCCAGCAGCCTCGAGCCTTCTAGCTCCTACGAGCAGTACTTC	CASSLEPSSSYEQYF
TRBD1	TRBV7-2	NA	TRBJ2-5	TGTGCCAGCAGAGAATTGACAGGGGAGGTTAGGACCCAGTACTTC	CASRELTGEVRTQYF
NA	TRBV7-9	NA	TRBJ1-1	TGTGCCAGCAGCTTAATTCAGAACACTGAAGCTTTCTTT	CASSLIQNTEAFF
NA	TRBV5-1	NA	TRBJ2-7	TGCGCCAGCAGCCGCCGTACACAGAGCGAAGACGAGCAGTACTTC	CASSRRTQSEDEQYF
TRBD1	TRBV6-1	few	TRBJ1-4	TGTGCCAGCAGTGAACTAACAGGGGGAAATGAAAAACTGTTTTTT	CASSELTGGNEKLFF
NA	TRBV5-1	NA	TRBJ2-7	TGCGCCAGCAGCTTCCGGCGGGAACGGCACTCCTACGAGCAGTACTTC	CASSFRRERHSYEQYF
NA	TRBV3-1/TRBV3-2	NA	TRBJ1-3	TGTGCCAGCAGCCAAGGGAGGACCCCTGGAAACACCATATATTTT	CASSQGRTPGNTIYF
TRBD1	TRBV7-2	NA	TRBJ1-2	TGTGCCAGCGCCCTGACAGGGGGAGAGGGCTACACCTTC	CASALTGGEGYTF
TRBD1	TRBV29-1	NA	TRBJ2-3	TGCAGCGTTGGGACAGGGGGCAGCACAGATACGCAGTATTTT	CSVGTGGSTDTQYF
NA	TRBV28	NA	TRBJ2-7	TGTGCCAGCAGTTTAACACTGGGTCCCCTCTCCTACGAGCAGTACTTC	CASSLTLGPLSYEQYF
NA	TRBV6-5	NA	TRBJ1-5	TGTGCCAGCAGGACAGGCCATAATAGCAATCAGCCCCAGCATTTT	CASRTGHNSNQPQHF
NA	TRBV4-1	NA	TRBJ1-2	TGCGCCAGCAGCCAAGATGCGGGGGTTCTTGGCTACACCTTC	CASSQDAGVLGYTF
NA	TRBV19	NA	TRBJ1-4	TGTGCCAGTAGTATGAGGCCTAATGAAAAACTGTTTTTT	CASSMRPNEKLFF
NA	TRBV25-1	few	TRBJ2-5	TGTGCCAGCAGGGAACCGGTTGGGACCCAGTACTTC	CASREPVGTQYF
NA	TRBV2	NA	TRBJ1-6	TGTGCCAGCAGTGACGCTTCACCCCTCCACTTT	CASSDASPLHF
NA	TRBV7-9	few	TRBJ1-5	TGTGCCAGCAGCTTAGATCGTCAGCCCCAGCATTTT	CASSLDRQPQHF
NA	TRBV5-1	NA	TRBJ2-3	TGCGCCAGCAGCTTGGATAGGGGGTACACAGATACGCAGTATTTT	CASSLDRGYTDTQYF
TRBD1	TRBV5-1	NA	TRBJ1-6	TGCGCCAGCAGCTTCTCAGGACAGGGATATAATTCACCCCTCCACTTT	CASSFSGQGYNSPLHF
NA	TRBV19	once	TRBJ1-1	TGTGCCAGTGCCCTGGCCGTCGGAGGGACTGAAGCTTTCTTT	CASALAVGGTEAFF
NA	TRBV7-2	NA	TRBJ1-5	TGTGCCAGCAGCCGGACCGAGACCAATCAGCCCCAGCATTTT	CASSRTETNQPQHF
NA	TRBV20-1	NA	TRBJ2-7	TGCAGTGCTTACAGGGCCGACGAGCAGTACTTC	CSAYRADEQYF
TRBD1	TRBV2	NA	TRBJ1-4	TGTGCCACCCCGGGACAGGGGGCAGGGGGAACTAATGAAAAACTGTTTTTT	CATPGQGAGGTNEKLFF
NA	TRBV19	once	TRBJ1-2	TGTGCCAGTAGTACTGGGACGGTTAACTATGGCTACACCTTC	CASSTGTVNYGYTF
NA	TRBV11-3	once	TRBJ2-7	TGTGCCAGCAGCTTAGCCGGGGAGCTCGGCGAGCAGTACTTC	CASSLAGELGEQYF
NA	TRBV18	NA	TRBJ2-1	TGTGCCAGCTCGCACCAACTGGACATTGTGGATGAGCAGTTCTTC	CASSHQLDIVDEQFF
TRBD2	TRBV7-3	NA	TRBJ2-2	TGTGCCAGCAGCCTCCTTAGCGGGGGGACCGGGGAGCTGTTTTTT	CASSLLSGGTGELFF
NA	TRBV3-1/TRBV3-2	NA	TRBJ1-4	TGTGCCAGCAGCCAAGAGGGCCGACAGCGGCATGAAAAACTGTTTTTT	CASSQEGRQRHEKLFF